Following are 18 T cell receptor beta chains from one sample sequenced in a study of tumor and adjacent non-tumor tissue in lung cancer. TCRbeta libraries were built with three rounds of nested PCR, modified from ARM-PCR. TCRdb independently ran MiXCR on the multiplex PCR reads; one entry per CDR3 protein. The sample shows tens of thousands of distinct CDR3 sequences, more than 55% of them seen only once. The template was RNA from unsorted bulk tissue. The normal lung tissue was taken more than 3 cm from the tumor edge. Material for sequencing was distant non-tumor lung tissue. Every receptor here comes from a woman between 65 and 79 years old with non-small cell lung cancer.

This clonotype counts as medium-sized. The chain joins TRBV11-1 to TRBJ1-1, with no clear D. Germline V gene sequence: CDR1 SGHAT, CDR2 FQDESV (reference sequence). This CDR3 is built from 14 residues. V lost 2 bases and J 5 bases, leaving 12 bases between the germline ends. The DNA for the CDR3 is TGTGCCAGCAGCTTATCAGGAATTAGGACTGAAGCTTTCTTT. This codes for CASSLSGIRTEAFF. Full variable domain (remainder filled in from reference TRBV11-1 and TRBJ1-1): EAEVAQSPRYKITEKSQAVAFWCDPISGHATLYWYRQILGQGPELLVQFQDESVVDDSQLPKDRFSAERLKGVDSTLKIQPAELGDSAMYLCASSLSGIRTEAFFGQGTRLTVV.

This clonotype was seen a few times. Just one base apart from a much larger clone, this may be a read error. The chain recombines TRBV6-2 or TRBV6-3 with TRBJ2-5; D is ambiguous. CDR3 size: 14 residues. V gave up 2 bases and J gave up 7 bases, with 14 bases separating them. CDR1 and CDR2 (germline): MNHEY, SVGEGT. The CDR3 loop is CASSYLGSAATQYF. In nucleotides, the CDR3 is TGTGCCAGCAGTTACCTGGGTTCGGCGGCGACCCAGTACTTC.

To note about this clonotype: A much more abundant neighbour one base away suggests this may be a read error. This chain connects TRBV28 to TRBJ2-1, with 10 bases identical to TRBD2. Germline V gene lookup returns CDR1 MDHEN and CDR2 SYDVKM. This CDR3 has 12 amino acids. The CDR3 sequence: CAEREGRNEEFF. In DNA, the CDR3 is TGTGCCGAGCGGGAGGGCCGCAATGAGGAGTTCTTC.

As to this clonotype: The junction does not match germline at one end; this may be a read error. The chain has TRBV5-4 and TRBJ2-7, with no clear D. The germline V gene has CDR1 SGHNT and CDR2 YYREEE (reference sequence). CDR3 length equals 13 residues. CDR3 sequence (DNA): TGTACCAGCAGAAACGAACTGGGAAACGGGCAGTACTTC. Its translation is CTSRNELGNGQYF.

Turning to this clonotype: One end of the junction fails to match germline, which may point to a read error. The J gene is TRBJ2-7, the V gene TRBV5-6; 7 nucleotides line up with TRBD1. CDR1 and CDR2 from the germline V gene are SGHDT and YYEEEE. The CDR3 runs to 16 residues. The DNA of the CDR3 is TGTCCCAGCAGCTTGGTAGCCTGGACAGGAACCTACGAGCAGTACTTC. Protein product: CPSSLVAWTGTYEQYF.

The J gene is TRBJ2-5, the V gene TRBV7-8, with 12 bases fitting TRBD1. This CDR3 has 15 residues. The germline CDR1 and CDR2 sequences are SGHVS and FQNEAQ. J was trimmed by 5 bases and V by 1 base; bases with no gene match: 2. Here the CDR3 reads CASSLVGQGAETQYF. CDR3 nucleotides: TGTGCCAGCAGCTTAGTGGGACAGGGGGCGGAGACCCAGTACTTC. Combining the CDR3 with reference TRBV7-8 and TRBJ2-5 gives the whole variable domain GAGVSQSPRYKVAKRGQDVALRCDPISGHVSLFWYQQALGQGPEFLTYFQNEAQLDKSGLPSDRFFAERPEGSVSTLKIQRTQQEDSAVYLCASSLVGQGAETQYFGPGTRLLVL.

Points on this clonotype: At one end the junction does not follow the germline gene, possibly because of a read error. The chain joins TRBV5-1 to TRBJ2-1; TRBD1 aligns across 7 bases. The CDR3 is made up of 16 amino acids. Germline V gene sequence: CDR1 SGHRS, CDR2 YFSETQ. The CDR3 region is CASSLYRGSSYNKQFF. As DNA, the CDR3 is TGCGCCAGCAGCTTGTACAGGGGTAGCTCCTACAATAAGCAGTTCTTC.

In this sample, this clonotype turned up a few times. This chain connects TRBV11-1 to TRBJ2-1, with 9 bases that match TRBD1. CDR3 length: 14 residues. Germline lookup yields CDR1 SGHAT and CDR2 FQDESV (reference sequence). With 5 bases clipped from V and 8 bases from J, the junction kept 7 bases outside the gene matches. CDR3 sequence: CASSPRTGVDEQFF. The CDR3 nucleotides are TGTGCCAGCAGCCCCCGGACAGGGGTGGATGAGCAGTTCTTC.

In this sample, this clonotype turned up once. A junction boundary mismatches the germline segment, possibly from a read error. The chain joins TRBV6-5 to TRBJ2-5; D unresolved. Germline CDR1 reads MNHEY; CDR2 reads SVGAGI. This CDR3 spans 16 amino acids. The DNA of the CDR3 is TGCGCCAGCAGTTACTCGCTTGGGGATGGGGAAGAGACCCACTACTTC. As protein: CASSYSLGDGEETHYF.

This clonotype was recorded once. The conserved phenylalanine or tryptophan is not found at the CDR3 terminus, so this likely reflects a read error. The chain has TRBV20-1 and TRBJ1-5, with TRBD1 as a possible D gene (6 bases). This CDR3 contains 15 residues. Per the germline V gene, CDR1 is DFQATT and CDR2 is SNEGSKA (reference sequence). CDR3 residues: CSARDPGAGNQHQHL. The CDR3 nucleotides are TGCAGTGCTAGAGATCCGGGGGCGGGCAATCAGCACCAGCATTTG.

As concerns this clonotype: A read error may be the cause here, since a much bigger clone is one base away. CDR3 sequence: CASSLDRGRARPQHF. CDR3 in DNA: TGTGCCAGCAGCTTGGACAGGGGGCGAGCTCGGCCCCAGCATTTT. V gene TRBV5-5 combines with J gene TRBJ1-5; 9 nucleotides line up with TRBD1. This CDR3 contains 15 residues. V gave up 0 bases and J gave up 9 bases; unmatched junction bases: 7. Germline V gene sequence: CDR1 SGHKS, CDR2 YYEKEE (reference sequence). Using reference TRBV5-5 and TRBJ1-5 for the parts outside the CDR3, the full variable domain is DAGVTQSPTHLIKTRGQQVTLRCSPISGHKSVSWYQQVLGQGPQFIFQYYEKEERGRGNFPDRFSARQFPNYSSELNVNALLLGDSALYLCASSLDRGRARPQHFGDGTRLSIL.

With respect to this clonotype: A much larger clone lies one base from this, so it may be a read error. The V and J genes are TRBV12-3 or TRBV12-4 and TRBJ2-2; D is perhaps TRBD2 (6 bases). This CDR3 comprises 14 residues. The CDR3 protein is CDSHRGSGTGELFF. In DNA form, the CDR3 reads TGTGACAGCCACCGGGGGTCGGGCACCGGGGAGCTGTTTTTT.

Concerning this clonotype itself: An end of the junction differs from the germline gene, which may be a read error. The chain recombines TRBV12-3 or TRBV12-4 with TRBJ2-4, with TRBD2 matching 9 bases. This CDR3 has 16 amino acids. This CDR3 is CASSSAGGRTKTIQYF. CDR3 coding DNA: TGTGCCAGCAGTTCCGCGGGAGGGCGAACCAAAACCATTCAGTACTTC.

This clonotype has a handful of counts. Since the CDR3 does not end with the conserved phenylalanine or tryptophan, this likely comes from a read error. V is TRBV6-5 and J is TRBJ2-7, with a weak D call TRBD2 (6 bases). Germline-derived CDR1 and CDR2 are MNHEY and SVGAGI. The CDR3 extends over 15 amino acids. CDR3: CANATQVEGPYGQYI. CDR3 sequence (DNA): TGTGCCAACGCCACGCAAGTGGAGGGACCCTACGGGCAGTACATC.

In regard to this clonotype: A much larger clone sits a single nucleotide away, making a read error possible. The chain links TRBV20-1 to TRBJ2-1; possibly TRBD2 for D (6 bases). The CDR3 length is 19 residues. The V end lost 3 bases, the J end lost 7 bases, and 31 bases lay between the germline ends. CDR1 and CDR2 (germline): DFQATT, SNEGSKA (reference sequence). The CDR3 sequence: CSASDPPYYGTAEANEQFF. DNA of the CDR3: TGCAGTGCTAGTGATCCTCCGTACTACGGGACTGCCGAGGCGAATGAGCAGTTCTTC.

Concerning this clonotype: Its ends do not fully match the called genes, so a read error is possible. The gene calls are TRBV4-1 and TRBJ1-6; the D gene is possibly TRBD1 (5 bases). CDR3 length: 14 amino acids. CDR1 MGHRA and CDR2 YSYEKL come from the germline V gene. The CDR3, as DNA: TGCACCAACAGCACACGGGACGAGGGTTCACCACTCCACTTT. Encoded protein: CTNSTRDEGSPLHF.

This sequence joins TRBV7-8 and TRBJ2-7; D might be TRBD2 (5 bases). V dropped 3 bases and J dropped 6 bases, with 21 bases sitting between them. The CDR3 extends over 16 amino acids. CDR1 is SGHVS, CDR2 FQNEAQ, per germline. The CDR3 sequence is CASSLDPLEGAAEQYF. DNA for the CDR3: TGTGCCAGCAGCTTGGATCCCCTAGAGGGAGCGGCCGAGCAGTACTTC.

This clonotype was counted a few times. The CDR3 DNA follows: TGCGCCAGCAGCTTCAGTCAGGGGAGTAATTCACCCCTCCACTTT. This encodes CASSFSQGSNSPLHF. The rearrangement uses TRBV5-1 and TRBJ1-6; a weak D match, TRBD1 (6 bases). Trimming left V 2 bases short and J 6 bases short, with 12 bases between. Per germline, CDR1 SGHRS and CDR2 YFSETQ. The CDR3 runs to 15 residues.